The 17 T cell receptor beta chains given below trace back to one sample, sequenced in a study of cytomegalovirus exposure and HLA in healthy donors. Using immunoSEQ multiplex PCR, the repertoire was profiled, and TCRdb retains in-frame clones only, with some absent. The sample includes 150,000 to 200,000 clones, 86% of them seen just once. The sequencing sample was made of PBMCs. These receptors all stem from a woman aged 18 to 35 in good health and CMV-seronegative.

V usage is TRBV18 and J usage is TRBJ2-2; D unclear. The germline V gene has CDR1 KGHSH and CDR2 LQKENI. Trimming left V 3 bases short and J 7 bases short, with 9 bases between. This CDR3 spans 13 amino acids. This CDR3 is CASSPHPSGELFF. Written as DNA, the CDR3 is TGTGCCAGCTCACCCCACCCTAGCGGGGAGCTGTTTTTT.

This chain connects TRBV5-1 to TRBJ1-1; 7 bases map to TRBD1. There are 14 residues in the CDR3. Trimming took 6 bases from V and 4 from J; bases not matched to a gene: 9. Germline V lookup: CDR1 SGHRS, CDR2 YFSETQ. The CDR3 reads CASTSDRAFTEAFF. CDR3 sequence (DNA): TGCGCCAGCACCAGCGACAGGGCCTTCACTGAAGCTTTCTTT. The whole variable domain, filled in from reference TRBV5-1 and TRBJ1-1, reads KAGVTQTPRYLIKTRGQQVTLSCSPISGHRSVSWYQQTPGQGLQFLFEYFSETQRNKGNFPGRFSGRQFSNSRSEMNVSTLELGDSALYLCASTSDRAFTEAFFGQGTRLTVV.

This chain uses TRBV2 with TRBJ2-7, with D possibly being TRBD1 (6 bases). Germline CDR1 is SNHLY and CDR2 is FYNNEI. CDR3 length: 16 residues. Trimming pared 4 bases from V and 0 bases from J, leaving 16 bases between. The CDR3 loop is CASSVTGQGSSYEQYF. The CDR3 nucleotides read TGTGCCAGCAGTGTAACAGGGCAGGGTAGCTCCTACGAGCAGTACTTC.

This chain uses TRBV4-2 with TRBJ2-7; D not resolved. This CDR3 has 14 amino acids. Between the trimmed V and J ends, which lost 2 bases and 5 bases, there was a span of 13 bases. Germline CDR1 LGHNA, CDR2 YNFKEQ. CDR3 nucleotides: TGTGCCAGCAGCCAAACCGGAGAGGCCAACGAGCAGTACTTC. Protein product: CASSQTGEANEQYF.

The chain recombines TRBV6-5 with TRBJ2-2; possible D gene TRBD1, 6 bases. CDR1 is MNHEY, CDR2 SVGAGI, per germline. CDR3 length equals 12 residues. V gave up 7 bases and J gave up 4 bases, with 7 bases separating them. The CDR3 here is CASIRGTGELFF. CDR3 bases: TGTGCCAGCATCAGGGGCACCGGGGAGCTGTTTTTT.

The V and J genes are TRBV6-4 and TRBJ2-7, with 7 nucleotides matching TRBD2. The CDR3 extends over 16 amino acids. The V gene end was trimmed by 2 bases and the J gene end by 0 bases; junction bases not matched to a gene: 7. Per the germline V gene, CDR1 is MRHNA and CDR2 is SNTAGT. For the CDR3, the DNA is TGTGCCAGCAGTGACCACGCCTGGACTAGCTCCTACGAGCAGTACTTC. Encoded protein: CASSDHAWTSSYEQYF.

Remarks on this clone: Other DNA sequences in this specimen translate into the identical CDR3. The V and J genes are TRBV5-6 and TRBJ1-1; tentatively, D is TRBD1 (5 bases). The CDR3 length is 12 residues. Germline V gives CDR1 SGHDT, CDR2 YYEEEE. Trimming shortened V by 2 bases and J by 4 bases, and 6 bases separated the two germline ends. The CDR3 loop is CASSLRGTEAFF. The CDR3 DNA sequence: TGTGCCAGCAGCTTAAGGGGCACTGAAGCTTTCTTT.

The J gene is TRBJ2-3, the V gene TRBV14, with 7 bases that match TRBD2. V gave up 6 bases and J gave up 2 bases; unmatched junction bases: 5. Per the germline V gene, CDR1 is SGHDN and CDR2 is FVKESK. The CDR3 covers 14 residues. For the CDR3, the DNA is TGTGCCAGCAGACGTACTAGCGCCACAGATACGCAGTATTTT. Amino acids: CASRRTSATDTQYF.

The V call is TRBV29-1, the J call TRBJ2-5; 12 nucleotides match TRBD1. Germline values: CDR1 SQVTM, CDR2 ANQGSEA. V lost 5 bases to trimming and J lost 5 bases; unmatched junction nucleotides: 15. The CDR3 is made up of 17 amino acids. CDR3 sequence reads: CSVTLRRGQGAPETQYF. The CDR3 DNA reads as TGCAGCGTTACCCTCCGGAGGGGACAGGGGGCACCGGAGACCCAGTACTTC.

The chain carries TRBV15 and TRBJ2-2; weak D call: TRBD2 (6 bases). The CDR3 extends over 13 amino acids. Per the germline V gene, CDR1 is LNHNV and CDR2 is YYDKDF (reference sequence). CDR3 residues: CATGELRTGELFF. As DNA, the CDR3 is TGTGCTACGGGGGAACTACGCACCGGGGAGCTGTTTTTT.

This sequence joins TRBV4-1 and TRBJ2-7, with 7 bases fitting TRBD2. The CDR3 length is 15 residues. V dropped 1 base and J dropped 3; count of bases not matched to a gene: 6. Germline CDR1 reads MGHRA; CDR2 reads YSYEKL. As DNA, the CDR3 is TGCGCCAGCAGCCAAGGACTAGCTGTGGACTACGAGCAGTACTTC. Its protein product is CASSQGLAVDYEQYF.

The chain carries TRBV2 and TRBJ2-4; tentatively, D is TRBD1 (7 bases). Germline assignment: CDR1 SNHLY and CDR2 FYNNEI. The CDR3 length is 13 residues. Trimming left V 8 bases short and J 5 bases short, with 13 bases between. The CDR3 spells CASGGTVENIQYF. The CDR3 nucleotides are TGTGCCAGCGGGGGGACAGTAGAAAACATTCAGTACTTC.

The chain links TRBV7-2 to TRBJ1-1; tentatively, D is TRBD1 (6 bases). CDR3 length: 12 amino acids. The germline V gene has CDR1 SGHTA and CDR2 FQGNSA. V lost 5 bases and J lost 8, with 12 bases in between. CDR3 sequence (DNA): TGTGCCAGCAGCCGGGACACGGTCGAAGCTTTCTTT. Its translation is CASSRDTVEAFF. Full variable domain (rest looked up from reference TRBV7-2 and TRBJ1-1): GAGVSQSPSNKVTEKGKDVELRCDPISGHTALYWYRQSLGQGLEFLIYFQGNSAPDKSGLPSDRFSAERTGGSVSTLTIQRTQQEDSAVYLCASSRDTVEAFFGQGTRLTVV.

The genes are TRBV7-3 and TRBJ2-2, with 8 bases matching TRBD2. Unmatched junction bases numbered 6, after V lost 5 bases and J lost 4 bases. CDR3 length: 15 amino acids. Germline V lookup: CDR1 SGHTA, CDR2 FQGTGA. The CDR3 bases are TGTGCCAGCAGCCGGGGACTAGAGGGCACCGGGGAGCTGTTTTTT. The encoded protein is CASSRGLEGTGELFF.

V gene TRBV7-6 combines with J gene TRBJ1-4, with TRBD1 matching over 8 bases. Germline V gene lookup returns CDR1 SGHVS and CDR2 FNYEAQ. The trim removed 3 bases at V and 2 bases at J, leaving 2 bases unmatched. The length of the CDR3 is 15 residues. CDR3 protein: CASSLTGATNEKLFF. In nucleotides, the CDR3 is TGTGCCAGCAGCTTGACAGGGGCGACTAATGAAAAACTGTTTTTT. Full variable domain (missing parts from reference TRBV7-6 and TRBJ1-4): GAGVSQSPRYKVTKRGQDVALRCDPISGHVSLYWYRQALGQGPEFLTYFNYEAQQDKSGLPNDRFSAERPEGSISTLTIQRTEQRDSAMYRCASSLTGATNEKLFFGSGTQLSVL.

The CDR3 nucleotides read TGTGCCAGCAGCCCCATCCCGGGGAACACTGAAGCTTTCTTT. Translated, it gives CASSPIPGNTEAFF. V usage is TRBV5-6 and J usage is TRBJ1-1; D remains unclear. The CDR3 is 14 amino acids. The V and J ends lost 4 bases and 1 base respectively, with 11 bases between them. Germline CDR1 is SGHDT and CDR2 is YYEEEE. Variable domain in full (rest from reference TRBV5-6 and TRBJ1-1): DAGVTQSPTHLIKTRGQQVTLRCSPKSGHDTVSWYQQALGQGPQFIFQYYEEEERQRGNFPDRFSGHQFPNYSSELNVNALLLGDSALYLCASSPIPGNTEAFFGQGTRLTVV.

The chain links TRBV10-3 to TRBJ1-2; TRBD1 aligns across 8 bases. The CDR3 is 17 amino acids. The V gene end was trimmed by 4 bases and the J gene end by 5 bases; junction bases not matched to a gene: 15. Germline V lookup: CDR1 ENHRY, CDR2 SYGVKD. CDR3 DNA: TGTGCCATCAGTGGGCAAACAGGGGGGGAGCTTGGGTATGGCTACACCTTC. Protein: CAISGQTGGELGYGYTF.